Shown below are 28 T cell receptor beta chains from a single sample sequenced in a study of T cell changes during pregnancy in multiple sclerosis. Sequencing used immunoSEQ multiplex PCR; TCRdb keeps in-frame clones, though not all of them. There are 50,000 or so clones in the sample; roughly 92% occur only once, and around 0.73% lies in the top ten. Sequencing was performed on CD4+ T cells from peripheral blood mononuclear cells, taken in the third trimester of pregnancy. These receptors were taken from a female donor with multiple sclerosis, enrolled in a pregnancy study.

This CDR3 reads CASILRQPGNQPQHF. The CDR3 DNA reads as TGTGCCAGCATCCTTAGACAGCCCGGGAATCAGCCCCAGCATTTT. The J gene is TRBJ1-5, the V gene TRBV6-6; D is possibly TRBD1 (5 bases). Germline values: CDR1 MNHNY, CDR2 SVGAGI (reference sequence). The CDR3 loop spans 15 amino acids. V was shortened by 7 bases and J by 4 bases, with 17 bases between the two germline ends.

The chain has TRBV18 and TRBJ1-1; perhaps TRBD1 as D (5 bases). Germline V gene data show CDR1 as KGHSH and CDR2 as LQKENI. The CDR3 runs to 14 residues. Trimming removed 2 bases from V and 3 bases from J, with 10 bases in between. CDR3 residues: CASSPRVGDTEAFF. In DNA form, the CDR3 reads TGTGCCAGCTCACCAAGGGTAGGGGACACTGAAGCTTTCTTT.

The rearrangement links TRBV7-2 to TRBJ1-2; D gene unclear. Germline V lookup: CDR1 SGHTA, CDR2 FQGNSA. V dropped 5 bases and J dropped 7 bases, with 14 bases sitting between them. This CDR3 spans 13 amino acids. The CDR3 coding sequence is TGTGCCAGCAGCCCCGCGGGGTTGGGTGGCTACACCTTC. It translates to CASSPAGLGGYTF.

The J gene is TRBJ1-5, the V gene TRBV5-5; a weak D match, TRBD1 (5 bases). The germline V gene encodes CDR1 SGHKS and CDR2 YYEKEE (reference sequence). Trimming stripped 2 bases from V and 2 bases from J, with 14 bases between. CDR3 length: 16 residues. CDR3 sequence (DNA): TGTGCCAGCAGCTTAGACGACAGCGTGGGCAATCAGCCCCAGCATTTT. This gives the protein CASSLDDSVGNQPQHF.

This clone was seen just once. The V gene is TRBV21-1, the J gene TRBJ1-2. TRBV21-1 has pseudogene status. The CDR3 extends over 16 amino acids. The CDR3 is CASSISRATINYGYTF. The DNA for the CDR3 is TGTGCCAGCAGCATTTCCAGAGCGACCATTAACTATGGCTACACCTTC.

The chain links TRBV5-1 to TRBJ2-3; TRBD2 matches 7 bases. Germline V gives CDR1 SGHRS, CDR2 YFSETQ. The V segment lost 5 bases and the J segment 4 bases; nucleotides outside the gene matches: 7. This CDR3 is 14 amino acids long. The CDR3 loop reads CASSSATSSDTQYF. The CDR3 DNA reads TGCGCCAGCAGTTCGGCGACTAGCTCAGATACGCAGTATTTT.

Details on this clone: At one end, the junction sequence differs from germline, possibly due to a read error. The V call is TRBV6-6, the J call TRBJ2-7; 9 positions match TRBD1. The CDR3 has 15 residues. Germline CDR1 MNHNY, CDR2 SVGAGI (reference sequence). CDR3 in amino acids: CASSYSRTGEEPADF. The CDR3 DNA reads TGTGCCAGCAGTTACTCTCGGACAGGGGAAGAACCTGCAGACTTC.

V gene TRBV7-2 combines with J gene TRBJ2-1; unclear D gene. Germline V gives CDR1 SGHTA, CDR2 FQGNSA. V shed 5 bases and J shed 4 bases, with 18 bases lying between them. The CDR3 has 16 amino acids. The CDR3 bases are TGTGCCAGCAGCCGTTCTGGAGTTCTGGTGTACAATGAGCAGTTCTTC. This translates into CASSRSGVLVYNEQFF.

V is TRBV6-1 and J is TRBJ2-4, with D perhaps matching TRBD1 (6 bases). CDR3 length equals 20 residues. The V gene lost 0 bases and the J gene lost 3 bases, with 24 bases spanning the gap. In germline, CDR1 is MNHNS, CDR2 SASEGT. CDR3 in DNA: TGTGCCAGCAGTGAAGCCCCTAGGGGACCAGGGGCGCTTGGCAAAAACATTCAGTACTTC. Amino acids: CASSEAPRGPGALGKNIQYF.

The chain employs TRBV5-1 and TRBJ2-1, with TRBD2 matching over 8 bases. V was clipped by 5 bases and J by 3 bases; unmatched bases: 4. In germline, CDR1 is SGHRS, CDR2 YFSETQ. There are 14 residues in the CDR3. DNA of the CDR3: TGCGCCAGCAGTTATAGCGGGGACTACAATGAGCAGTTCTTC. The encoded protein is CASSYSGDYNEQFF.

CDR3 sequence reads: CASSLVYPLTAGETQYF. CDR3 nucleotide sequence: TGTGCCAGCAGCTTAGTCTACCCACTCACGGCCGGGGAGACCCAGTACTTC. This chain uses TRBV7-2 with TRBJ2-5; no firm D call. CDR3 length: 17 amino acids. Looked up from germline, CDR1 is SGHTA and CDR2 is FQGNSA. Trimming shortened V by 1 base and J by 5 bases, and 20 bases separated the two germline ends.

This chain connects TRBV11-2 to TRBJ1-2, with D maybe TRBD1 (6 bases). Looked up from germline, CDR1 is SGHAT and CDR2 is FQNNGV. V gave up 4 bases and J gave up 8 bases, with 20 bases separating them. This CDR3 region has 15 residues. CDR3: CASSSTSGTPEGYTF. CDR3 in DNA: TGTGCCAGCAGCTCTACCTCCGGGACACCGGAGGGCTACACCTTC.

This chain joins TRBV7-6 and TRBJ2-7, with 11 bases identical to TRBD2. Germline CDR1 SGHVS, CDR2 FNYEAQ. The J segment lost 0 bases and the V segment lost 1 base, leaving 8 bases of the junction unmatched. This CDR3 has 18 amino acids. In nucleotides, the CDR3 is TGTGCCAGCAGCTTAGTGGCTAGCGGGGGGCCTAGCTCCTACGAGCAGTACTTC. Encoded protein: CASSLVASGGPSSYEQYF.

The chain couples TRBV28 to TRBJ2-4; 10 bases agree with TRBD1. This CDR3 has 15 residues. Germline V gene data show CDR1 as MDHEN and CDR2 as SYDVKM. V dropped 2 bases and J dropped 8; count of bases not matched to a gene: 6. CDR3 sequence (DNA): TGTGCCAGCAGTTTACCGACAGGGGGCCCGGACATTCAGTACTTC. Translated: CASSLPTGGPDIQYF.

The V gene is TRBV5-4, the J gene TRBJ2-2, with D possibly matching TRBD2 (5 bases). The CDR3 spans 13 residues. The germline V gene has CDR1 SGHNT and CDR2 YYREEE (reference sequence). The V end was cut by 2 bases, the J end by 5 bases, with 7 bases between. CDR3 protein: CASSFPGTGELFF. In DNA form, the CDR3 reads TGTGCCAGCAGCTTCCCGGGGACCGGGGAGCTGTTTTTT.

V is TRBV10-3 and J is TRBJ1-1, with 9 positions matching TRBD1. This CDR3 contains 11 residues. Germline CDR1 is ENHRY and CDR2 is SYGVKD. V was clipped by 6 bases and J by 8 bases; unmatched bases: 1. CDR3 in DNA: TGTGCCATCAGGGACAGGGGCGAAGCTTTCTTT. Its protein product is CAIRDRGEAFF.

V and J are TRBV6-5 and TRBJ1-3, with 9 bases fitting TRBD1. Trimming removed 4 bases from V and 7 bases from J; junction bases left unmatched: 8. The CDR3 has 15 amino acids. The germline V gene encodes CDR1 MNHEY and CDR2 SVGAGI. The CDR3 nucleotides read TGTGCCAGCAGTTCCCCCGGGACAGGGAGGAACACCATATATTTT. Its translation: CASSSPGTGRNTIYF.

The chain couples TRBV7-6 to TRBJ2-7, with 9 bases identical to TRBD1. CDR3 length equals 15 residues. J lost 4 bases, V lost 5 bases, and 9 bases had no gene match. From germline, CDR1 is SGHVS and CDR2 FNYEAQ. The CDR3 spells CASSRTGTGLYEQYF. The CDR3 DNA sequence: TGTGCCAGCAGCAGAACCGGGACAGGGCTATACGAGCAGTACTTC. The variable domain in full, completed from reference TRBV7-6 and TRBJ2-7, reads GAGVSQSPRYKVTKRGQDVALRCDPISGHVSLYWYRQALGQGPEFLTYFNYEAQQDKSGLPNDRFSAERPEGSISTLTIQRTEQRDSAMYRCASSRTGTGLYEQYFGPGTRLTVT.

The chain has TRBV5-6 and TRBJ1-2; 10 bases align to TRBD1. Per the germline V gene, CDR1 is SGHDT and CDR2 is YYEEEE. The J segment lost 3 bases and the V segment lost 5 bases, leaving 10 bases of the junction unmatched. This CDR3 contains 16 residues. The CDR3 DNA follows: TGTGCCAGCAGTTATGGACAGGGGGGGATTTACTATGGCTACACCTTC. This encodes CASSYGQGGIYYGYTF.

The chain uses TRBV4-3 and TRBJ2-2; 7 positions match TRBD1. The CDR3 totals 16 residues. Germline V gene data show CDR1 as LGHNA and CDR2 as YSLEER. Trimming cost V 0 bases and J 5 bases; bases outside gene matches: 6. The DNA of the CDR3 is TGCGCCAGCAGCCAAGAAGTGGGACAGTTTACCGGGGAGCTGTTTTTT. This translates into CASSQEVGQFTGELFF.

The gene calls are TRBV19 and TRBJ1-2; 11 positions match TRBD1. Germline V gene lookup returns CDR1 LNHDA and CDR2 SQIVND (reference sequence). V shed 5 bases and J 0 bases; nucleotides not matched to a gene: 11. The CDR3 covers 18 residues. This CDR3 is CASSSFVDRGPSNYGYTF. The DNA of the CDR3 is TGTGCCAGTAGTTCCTTTGTGGACAGGGGGCCCTCTAACTATGGCTACACCTTC.

The chain uses TRBV19 and TRBJ1-4, with 7 positions matching TRBD1. The CDR3 runs to 13 residues. V was pared by 3 bases and J by 5 bases, with 0 bases of the junction left unmatched. CDR1 and CDR2 (germline): LNHDA, SQIVND (reference sequence). The CDR3 is CASSIRGNEKLFF. CDR3 nucleotides: TGTGCCAGTAGTATCAGGGGGAATGAAAAACTGTTTTTT. Full variable domain (outside the CDR3, taken from reference TRBV19 and TRBJ1-4): DGGITQSPKYLFRKEGQNVTLSCEQNLNHDAMYWYRQDPGQGLRLIYYSQIVNDFQKGDIAEGYSVSREKKESFPLTVTSAQKNPTAFYLCASSIRGNEKLFFGSGTQLSVL.

This chain joins TRBV5-4 and TRBJ2-5, with 7 bases aligning to TRBD2. CDR3 length: 15 amino acids. Germline CDR1 is SGHNT and CDR2 is YYREEE (reference sequence). The trim removed 7 bases at V and 0 bases at J, leaving 9 bases unmatched. For the CDR3, the DNA is TGTGCCAGCCGTTCTGGAGCGGGACACCAAGAGACCCAGTACTTC. Encoded protein: CASRSGAGHQETQYF. Together with reference TRBV5-4 and TRBJ2-5, the CDR3 gives the full variable domain: ETGVTQSPTHLIKTRGQQVTLRCSSQSGHNTVSWYQQALGQGPQFIFQYYREEENGRGNFPPRFSGLQFPNYSSELNVNALELDDSALYLCASRSGAGHQETQYFGPGTRLLVL.

This clone was recorded a few times. The genes are TRBV2 and TRBJ1-1; no clear D gene. The CDR3 covers 15 residues. Germline V gives CDR1 SNHLY, CDR2 FYNNEI. Trimming took off 1 base at V and 0 bases at J, with 9 bases between the two ends. The CDR3 nucleotides are TGTGCCAGCAGTGAAGGTATCAGGCTGAACACTGAAGCTTTCTTT. Encoded protein: CASSEGIRLNTEAFF.

V and J are TRBV7-2 and TRBJ1-5; 7 positions agree with TRBD1. The CDR3 consists of 14 residues. The ends lost 3 bases at V and 3 bases at J; junction bases unmatched: 2. Germline assignment: CDR1 SGHTA and CDR2 FQGNSA. CDR3 sequence (DNA): TGTGCCAGCAGCTTTGACAGGGCCAATCAGCCCCAGCATTTT. Translating gives CASSFDRANQPQHF.

The genes are TRBV12-5 and TRBJ2-1, with 8 bases matching TRBD1. The CDR3 is 14 amino acids. Trimming took 2 bases from V and 5 from J; bases not matched to a gene: 2. From germline, CDR1 is LGHNT and CDR2 FRNRAP. Written as DNA, the CDR3 is TGTGCTAGTGGTTTGTCAGGGGGCCACAATGAGCAGTTCTTC. Translated: CASGLSGGHNEQFF.

The chain has TRBV6-5 and TRBJ1-1; possible D gene TRBD1, 5 bases. CDR1 is MNHEY, CDR2 SVGAGI, per germline. The V end was cut by 7 bases, the J end by 10 bases, with 19 bases between. This CDR3 region has 13 residues. The CDR3 spells CASTQPSRGVAFF. DNA for the CDR3: TGTGCCAGCACCCAGCCTAGTCGGGGGGTAGCTTTCTTT.

This chain connects TRBV10-3 to TRBJ2-3; a possible D gene is TRBD1 (7 bases). The CDR3 runs 15 residues. Trimming took 7 bases from V and 2 from J, leaving 16 bases between them. Germline CDR1 is ENHRY and CDR2 is SYGVKD. CDR3 DNA sequence: TGTGCCATCACCGAGGGCGGGACAGTCACAGATACGCAGTATTTT. Its translation is CAITEGGTVTDTQYF.